This section outlines one T cell receptor (beta chain) sequence together with its context. The antigen remains undetermined. Assay: immunoSEQ multiplex PCR; the TCRdb copy retains only in-frame clones and omits some. The repertoire holds roughly 2 million clones, with 85% to 95% as singletons. The V end lost 6 bases, the J end lost 3 bases, and 6 bases lay between the germline ends. CDR1 SGHVS and CDR2 FQNEAQ come from the germline V gene. This CDR3 has 11 residues. The sample belongs to a study of shared clonotypes between healthy human individuals. Notes on the study in general: Four donors held about 5.1% of naive CD4 clonotypes in common.

The chain is built from TRBV7-8 and TRBJ2-7; no clear D gene. Specimen: naive CD4+ T cells sorted from blood. Subset reported: CD45RA+ positively selected. This clonotype originated in a man aged 18 to 35 in good health. CDR3: CASRKDYEQYF. Written as DNA, the CDR3 is TGTGCCAGCAGGAAAGACTACGAGCAGTACTTC.